Detailed here is one T cell receptor beta chain. This table comes from immunoSEQ multiplex PCR, and its TCRdb copy is limited to in-frame clones, with some not included. The data contain under 200,000 clones, around three quarters of them singletons. CDR1 is SGDLS and CDR2 is YYNGEE in the germline V gene. Trimming cost V 4 bases and J 2 bases, with 13 bases left between them. The CDR3 has 14 residues. The entry originates in a study of blood T cell repertoires in COVID-19. Background on the study: Samples of COVID-19 (acute and convalescent) were obtained from the United States, Italy and Spain.

The sequence came from an older man with active or convalescent COVID-19. The chain uses TRBV9 and TRBJ2-7; D is possibly TRBD1 (5 bases). Specimen: peripheral blood. DNA for the CDR3: TGTGCCAGCAGCTCTGGTATGGGGCCCTACGAGCAGTACTTC. Protein sequence: CASSSGMGPYEQYF.